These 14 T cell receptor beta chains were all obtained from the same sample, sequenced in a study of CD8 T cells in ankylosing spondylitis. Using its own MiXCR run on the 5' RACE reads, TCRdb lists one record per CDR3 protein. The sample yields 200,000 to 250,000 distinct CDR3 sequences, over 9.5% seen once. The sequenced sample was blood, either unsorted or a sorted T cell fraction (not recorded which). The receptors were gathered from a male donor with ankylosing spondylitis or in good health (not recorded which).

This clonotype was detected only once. DNA of the CDR3: TGTGCCAGCAGCGGGGATACCTACGAGCAGTACTTC. Its translation is CASSGDTYEQYF. V usage is TRBV9 and J usage is TRBJ2-7; no firm D call. The CDR3 totals 12 residues. Germline assignment: CDR1 SGDLS and CDR2 YYNGEE. The V end was cut by 3 bases, the J end by 2 bases, with 6 bases between.

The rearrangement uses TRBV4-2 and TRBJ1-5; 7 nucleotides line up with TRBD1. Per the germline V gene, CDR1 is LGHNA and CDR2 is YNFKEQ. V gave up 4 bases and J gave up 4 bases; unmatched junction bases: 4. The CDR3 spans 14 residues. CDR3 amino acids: CASSPGTDNQPQHF. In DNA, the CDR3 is TGTGCCAGCAGCCCCGGGACAGATAATCAGCCCCAGCATTTT.

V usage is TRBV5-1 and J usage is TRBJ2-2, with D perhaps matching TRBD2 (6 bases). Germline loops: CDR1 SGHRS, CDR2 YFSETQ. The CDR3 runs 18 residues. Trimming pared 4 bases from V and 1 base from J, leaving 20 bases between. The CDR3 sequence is CASSPRDGAGGNTGELFF. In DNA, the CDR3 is TGCGCCAGCAGCCCCCGGGATGGAGCGGGCGGGAACACCGGGGAGCTGTTTTTT.

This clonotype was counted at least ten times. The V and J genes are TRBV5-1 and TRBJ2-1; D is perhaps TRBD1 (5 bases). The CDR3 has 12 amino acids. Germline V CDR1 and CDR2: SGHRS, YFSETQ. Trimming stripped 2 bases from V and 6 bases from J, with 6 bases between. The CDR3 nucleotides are TGCGCCAGCAGCTTTAGGGGCAATGAGCAGTTCTTC. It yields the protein CASSFRGNEQFF. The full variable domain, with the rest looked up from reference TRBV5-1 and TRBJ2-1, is KAGVTQTPRYLIKTRGQQVTLSCSPISGHRSVSWYQQTPGQGLQFLFEYFSETQRNKGNFPGRFSGRQFSNSRSEMNVSTLELGDSALYLCASSFRGNEQFFGPGTRLTVL.

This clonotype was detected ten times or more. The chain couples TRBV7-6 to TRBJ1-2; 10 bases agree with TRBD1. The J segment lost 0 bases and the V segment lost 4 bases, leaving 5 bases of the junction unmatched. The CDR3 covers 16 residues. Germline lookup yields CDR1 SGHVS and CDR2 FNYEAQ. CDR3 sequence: CASSSGQGLANYGYTF. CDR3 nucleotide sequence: TGTGCCAGCAGCTCGGGACAGGGGCTAGCTAACTATGGCTACACCTTC.

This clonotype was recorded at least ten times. DNA for the CDR3: TGTGCCAGCAGCCCTACAGGGTTGGGTTATGTGGAGCAGTTCTTC. Residues: CASSPTGLGYVEQFF. This chain connects TRBV7-3 to TRBJ2-1; maybe TRBD1 (6 bases). Germline-derived CDR1 and CDR2 are SGHTA and FQGTGA. The V end lost 5 bases, the J end lost 10 bases, and 21 bases lay between the germline ends. This CDR3 has 15 residues.

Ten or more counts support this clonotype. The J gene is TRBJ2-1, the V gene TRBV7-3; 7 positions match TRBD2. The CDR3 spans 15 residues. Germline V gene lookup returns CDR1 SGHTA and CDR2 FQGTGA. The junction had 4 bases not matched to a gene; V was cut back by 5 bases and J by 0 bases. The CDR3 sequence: CASSDIAGSYNEQFF. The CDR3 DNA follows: TGTGCCAGCAGCGATATAGCGGGCTCCTACAATGAGCAGTTCTTC.

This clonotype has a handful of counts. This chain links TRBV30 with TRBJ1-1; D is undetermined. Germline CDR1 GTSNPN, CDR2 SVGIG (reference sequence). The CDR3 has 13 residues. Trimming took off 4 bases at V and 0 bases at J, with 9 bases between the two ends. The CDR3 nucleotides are TGTGCCTGGAACGGCAGAGTGAACACTGAAGCTTTCTTT. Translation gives CAWNGRVNTEAFF.

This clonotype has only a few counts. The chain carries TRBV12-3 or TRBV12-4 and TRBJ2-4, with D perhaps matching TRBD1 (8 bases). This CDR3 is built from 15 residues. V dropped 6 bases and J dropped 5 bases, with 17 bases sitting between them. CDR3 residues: CASSPEQGGQNIQYF. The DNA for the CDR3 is TGTGCCAGCAGCCCCGAACAGGGGGGGCAAAACATTCAGTACTTC.

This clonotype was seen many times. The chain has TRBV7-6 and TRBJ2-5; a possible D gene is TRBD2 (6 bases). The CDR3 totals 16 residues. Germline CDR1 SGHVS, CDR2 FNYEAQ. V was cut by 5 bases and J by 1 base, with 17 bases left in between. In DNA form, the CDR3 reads TGTGCCAGCAGCGCTGAAATCCGGGACTTCCAAGAGACCCAGTACTTC. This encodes CASSAEIRDFQETQYF.

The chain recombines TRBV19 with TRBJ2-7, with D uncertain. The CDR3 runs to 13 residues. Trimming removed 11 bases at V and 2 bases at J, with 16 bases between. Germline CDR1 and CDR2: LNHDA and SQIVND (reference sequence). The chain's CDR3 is CACDRVETYEQYF. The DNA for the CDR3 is TGTGCCTGTGACCGGGTCGAGACCTACGAGCAGTACTTC. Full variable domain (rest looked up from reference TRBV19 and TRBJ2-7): DGGITQSPKYLFRKEGQNVTLSCEQNLNHDAMYWYRQDPGQGLRLIYYSQIVNDFQKGDIAEGYSVSREKKESFPLTVTSAQKNPTAFYLCACDRVETYEQYFGPGTRLTVT.

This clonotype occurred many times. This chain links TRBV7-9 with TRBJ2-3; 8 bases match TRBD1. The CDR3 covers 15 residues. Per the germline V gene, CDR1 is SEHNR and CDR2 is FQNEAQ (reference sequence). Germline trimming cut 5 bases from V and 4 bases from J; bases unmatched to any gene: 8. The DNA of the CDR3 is TGTGCCAGCAGCCCGGACAGGGCCACGGCAGATACGCAGTATTTT. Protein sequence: CASSPDRATADTQYF.

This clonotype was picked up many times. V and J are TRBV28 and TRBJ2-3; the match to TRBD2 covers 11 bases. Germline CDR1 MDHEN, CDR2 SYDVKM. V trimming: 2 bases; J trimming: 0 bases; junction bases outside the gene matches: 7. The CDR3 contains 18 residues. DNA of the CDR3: TGTGCCAGCAGTTTACTGCCTAGCGGGGGGATTAGCACAGATACGCAGTATTTT. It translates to CASSLLPSGGISTDTQYF.

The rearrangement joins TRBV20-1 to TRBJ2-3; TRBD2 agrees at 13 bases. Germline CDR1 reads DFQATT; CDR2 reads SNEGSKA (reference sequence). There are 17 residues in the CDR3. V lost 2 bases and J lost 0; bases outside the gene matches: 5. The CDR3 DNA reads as TGCAGTGCTAGAACTAGCGGGGGGGCTGTTAGCACAGATACGCAGTATTTT. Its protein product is CSARTSGGAVSTDTQYF.